A single sample is the source of the 10 T cell receptor beta chains below, sequenced in a study of technical replicates of blood from a few donors. TCRdb's table, derived via immunoSEQ multiplex PCR, lists solely in-frame clones and lacks some. This sample carries tens of thousands of clones, 85% to 95% of them seen once, and the ten largest clones take over 0.4%. The specimen was T cells isolated from PBMCs. These receptors all come from a human donor in good health.

To note about this clone: One end of the junction does not line up with germline, which may come from a read error. V usage is TRBV7-7 and J usage is TRBJ2-1; weak D call: TRBD2 (6 bases). Germline assignment: CDR1 SSHAT and CDR2 FNYEAQ (reference sequence). The CDR3 totals 15 residues. The CDR3 sequence: CASSLGGGFYNEQFF. The CDR3 DNA sequence: TGTGCTAGCAGCTTAGGTGGAGGGTTCTACAATGAGCAGTTCTTC.

This chain connects TRBV7-3 to TRBJ2-3; possible D gene TRBD2, 6 bases. The CDR3 totals 15 residues. Trimming took 3 bases from V and 1 from J, leaving 11 bases between them. CDR1 SGHTA and CDR2 FQGTGA come from the germline V gene. The CDR3 loop is CASSLASARTDTQYF. For the CDR3, the DNA is TGTGCCAGCAGCTTGGCTAGCGCCCGCACAGATACGCAGTATTTT.

The CDR3 DNA reads as TGTGCCATCAGAGACCGGGACAGGGTGAACGAGCAGTACTTC. Its translation: CAIRDRDRVNEQYF. This chain uses TRBV10-3 with TRBJ2-7; 9 positions match TRBD1. The junction had 8 bases not matched to a gene; V was cut back by 6 bases and J by 5 bases. The CDR3 covers 14 residues. Germline lookup yields CDR1 ENHRY and CDR2 SYGVKD.

The chain links TRBV2 to TRBJ2-7; 11 nucleotides align to TRBD2. J gave up 5 bases and V 2 bases, and 5 bases lay outside the gene matches. The germline V gene has CDR1 SNHLY and CDR2 FYNNEI. The CDR3 is 15 residues long. CDR3: CASSELLAGAHEQYF. The CDR3 DNA follows: TGTGCCAGCAGTGAATTACTAGCGGGAGCCCACGAGCAGTACTTC.

This sequence joins TRBV6-1 and TRBJ2-7; possibly TRBD1 for D (5 bases). Trimming took off 5 bases at V and 4 bases at J, with 15 bases between the two ends. This CDR3 is 14 amino acids long. Germline loops: CDR1 MNHNS, CDR2 SASEGT. CDR3 in amino acids: CASSYTGPEYEQYF. The CDR3 DNA sequence: TGTGCCAGCAGTTATACAGGACCTGAATACGAGCAGTACTTC.

The chain employs TRBV11-3 and TRBJ1-3; no definite D call. CDR1 and CDR2 from the germline V gene are SGHNT and YENEEA. V was cut by 2 bases and J by 0 bases, with 8 bases left in between. The CDR3 is 15 residues long. CDR3 protein: CASSLQLRSGNTIYF. The CDR3, as DNA: TGTGCCAGCAGCTTACAGTTACGCTCTGGAAACACCATATATTTT.

The V gene is TRBV27, the J gene TRBJ2-7; 7 bases line up with TRBD1. V shed 5 bases and J 3 bases; nucleotides not matched to a gene: 4. Per germline, CDR1 MNHEY and CDR2 SMNVEV (reference sequence). This CDR3 spans 13 amino acids. In nucleotides, the CDR3 is TGTGCCAGCAGTCCACGGACAGGCTACGAGCAGTACTTC. It yields the protein CASSPRTGYEQYF.

This clone appeared a single time. The V gene is TRBV28, the J gene TRBJ2-7; TRBD1 matches 8 bases. CDR1 and CDR2 from the germline V gene are MDHEN and SYDVKM. The CDR3 is 15 amino acids. V trimming: 6 bases; J trimming: 3 bases; junction bases outside the gene matches: 10. In DNA form, the CDR3 reads TGTGCCAGCAGCGAGCTCGGACAGGGTAACTACGAGCAGTACTTC. Translating it yields CASSELGQGNYEQYF.

This chain uses TRBV6-5 with TRBJ1-5; possible D gene TRBD1, 5 bases. V was trimmed by 4 bases and J by 4 bases, leaving 17 bases between them. There are 16 residues in the CDR3. CDR1 MNHEY and CDR2 SVGAGI come from the germline V gene. The CDR3 here is CASSSLTGGLNQPQHF. The CDR3 bases are TGTGCCAGCAGTTCACTAACGGGGGGGTTAAATCAGCCCCAGCATTTT.

The V gene is TRBV6-5, the J gene TRBJ2-5; 8 bases are shared with TRBD2. Germline V gene data show CDR1 as MNHEY and CDR2 as SVGAGI. This CDR3 comprises 15 residues. The trim removed 6 bases at V and 5 bases at J, leaving 11 bases unmatched. CDR3 DNA sequence: TGTGCCAGCAGCCGGGGGGGAATTAATAGGGAGACCCAGTACTTC. Residues: CASSRGGINRETQYF.